The TCR beta chain described here comes from a study of OX40 agonist ivuxolimab in advanced cancers. Study-level background: Patients were dosed with the agonistic anti-OX40 (CD134) antibody ivuxolimab. Points from the study as a whole: On average, CD8+ T cells had more expanded clones than CD4+. Not determined was the antigen specificity of the expanded peripheral T cells.

Blood got drawn at baseline, again on cycle 4 day 1, and then on cycle 7 day 1. Generated by immunoSEQ multiplex PCR, the TCRdb table keeps only in-frame clones and is missing some. The profile covers about 93,000 clones, with around 90% appearing a single time and around 2.7% taken by the ten largest. This clone is a singleton in its sample. Antigen unknown. This CDR3 spans 14 amino acids. J gave up 3 bases and V 5 bases, and 7 bases lay outside the gene matches. In germline, CDR1 is MDHEN, CDR2 SYDVKM. The specimen was CD4+ or CD8+ T cells sorted from blood, collected in a trial of the OX40 agonist ivuxolimab. This sequence was found in an adult with an advanced solid tumor such as melanoma, head and neck, liver or kidney cancer. The chain has TRBV28 and TRBJ2-7, with TRBD1 matching 7 bases. CDR3 coding DNA: TGTGCCAGCAGTCCCCACAGGGGCAGCTACGAGCAGTACTTC. Its translation: CASSPHRGSYEQYF.